Following are 18 T cell receptor beta chains from one sample sequenced in a study of cytomegalovirus exposure and HLA in healthy donors. PCR was performed using 60 Vbeta and 13 Jbeta primers. The method was immunoSEQ multiplex PCR; TCRdb's version includes in-frame clones alone and lacks a portion of them. The sample gives about 140,000 clones, 75% to 90% of which show up once; under 3% is in the top ten. Sequencing used PBMCs. Every receptor here comes from a woman in her twenties or thirties in good health and CMV-seronegative.

J is TRBJ2-5 and V is TRBV4-1; 10 nucleotides agree with TRBD2. Germline trimming cut 0 bases from V and 5 bases from J; bases unmatched to any gene: 12. The CDR3 sequence is 18 residues long. Germline V gives CDR1 MGHRA, CDR2 YSYEKL. This CDR3 is CASSQDRVAGGFAETQYF. The DNA for the CDR3 is TGCGCCAGCAGCCAAGATCGGGTAGCGGGGGGTTTCGCGGAGACCCAGTACTTC.

The V call is TRBV10-2, the J call TRBJ2-7; tentative D call: TRBD1 (5 bases). CDR1 and CDR2 (germline): WSHSY, SAAADI. The CDR3 extends over 13 amino acids. V was trimmed by 6 bases and J by 1 base, leaving 10 bases between them. Here the CDR3 DNA reads TGCGCCAGCAGGGCGACAGTATCCTACGAGCAGTACTTC. Amino acid sequence: CASRATVSYEQYF.

This clone was observed a single time. The CDR3 DNA reads TGTGCCAGCAGCTTGGTAGCGGGAATGGGTTACGAGCAGTACTTC. Translating gives CASSLVAGMGYEQYF. This sequence joins TRBV5-4 and TRBJ2-7, with 8 bases that match TRBD2. CDR1 SGHNT and CDR2 YYREEE come from the germline V gene (reference sequence). V shed 0 bases and J 4 bases; nucleotides not matched to a gene: 6. The CDR3 is 15 amino acids.

V is TRBV4-3 and J is TRBJ1-5; 8 bases match TRBD1. The CDR3 length is 17 residues. Germline V gives CDR1 LGHNA, CDR2 YSLEER. The trim removed 1 base at V and 2 bases at J, leaving 7 bases unmatched. DNA for the CDR3: TGCGCCAGCAGCCAAGCCGAACAGGGGGTCGGCAATCAGCCCCAGCATTTT. It is translated as CASSQAEQGVGNQPQHF.

The chain carries TRBV4-3 and TRBJ1-5, with D unclear. The germline V and J ends were trimmed by 0 bases and 6 bases, with 9 bases remaining between them. Germline V lookup: CDR1 LGHNA, CDR2 YSLEER. The CDR3 contains 14 residues. The CDR3 protein is CASSQDDGSQPQHF. In DNA, the CDR3 is TGCGCCAGCAGCCAAGATGATGGCAGTCAGCCCCAGCATTTT.

This chain joins TRBV7-8 and TRBJ2-5, with 10 bases matching TRBD2. The CDR3 has 16 amino acids. Germline trimming cut 1 base from V and 4 bases from J; bases unmatched to any gene: 6. Germline V gene data show CDR1 as SGHVS and CDR2 as FQNEAQ. CDR3 nucleotides: TGTGCCAGCAGCTTAGTGGTAGCGGGAGGTGGAGAGACCCAGTACTTC. Its protein is CASSLVVAGGGETQYF.

In DNA form, the CDR3 reads TGTGCCAGCAGCACAGGGACAGGGGAGGAGAGGGGCTACACCTTC. It encodes CASSTGTGEERGYTF. The rearrangement joins TRBV9 to TRBJ1-2; 10 bases agree with TRBD1. This CDR3 comprises 15 residues. Trimming took 4 bases from V and 8 from J; bases not matched to a gene: 11. CDR1 and CDR2 from the germline V gene are SGDLS and YYNGEE.

This clone was observed a few times. It is likely a read error: a sequence one base away is far more abundant. V and J are TRBV5-6 and TRBJ1-2, with D perhaps matching TRBD1 (5 bases). The V end lost 0 bases, the J end lost 7 bases, and 13 bases lay between the germline ends. Germline-derived CDR1 and CDR2 are SGHDT and YYEEEE. The CDR3 sequence is 14 residues long. Here the CDR3 DNA reads TGTGCCAGCAGCTTGGGCAGGGCCGGGGGTGGCTACACCTTC. Amino acids: CASSLGRAGGGYTF.

The CDR3 DNA is TGTGCCAGCAGTGCATTGCAGCAGGCTGGCTACACCTTC. Protein: CASSALQQAGYTF. The genes are TRBV6-5 and TRBJ1-2; no clear D. CDR3 length: 13 amino acids. CDR1 is MNHEY and CDR2 is SVGAGI in the germline V gene. V dropped 5 bases and J dropped 7 bases, with 14 bases sitting between them.

The genes are TRBV11-1 and TRBJ2-7, with 9 positions matching TRBD1. The CDR3 consists of 16 residues. Trimming took 2 bases from V and 1 from J; bases not matched to a gene: 6. From germline, CDR1 is SGHAT and CDR2 FQDESV (reference sequence). The DNA of the CDR3 is TGTGCCAGCAGCTTACCCGGACAGGGGAGTTCCTACGAGCAGTACTTC. Protein: CASSLPGQGSSYEQYF.

The chain has TRBV5-1 and TRBJ1-1; 10 positions agree with TRBD1. Trimming removed 4 bases from V and 1 base from J; junction bases left unmatched: 4. This CDR3 is built from 15 residues. The V gene's germline CDR1 is SGHRS and CDR2 YFSETQ. The CDR3 DNA sequence: TGCGCCAGCAGCCAGGGACAGGGGACGAACACTGAAGCTTTCTTT. It yields the protein CASSQGQGTNTEAFF. Supplemented by reference TRBV5-1 and TRBJ1-1, the full variable domain reads KAGVTQTPRYLIKTRGQQVTLSCSPISGHRSVSWYQQTPGQGLQFLFEYFSETQRNKGNFPGRFSGRQFSNSRSEMNVSTLELGDSALYLCASSQGQGTNTEAFFGQGTRLTVV.

The DNA of the CDR3 is TGTGCCAGCAGCCGACGGGAAGGGGCCAACGTCCTGACTTTC. It is translated as CASSRREGANVLTF. The rearrangement joins TRBV11-2 to TRBJ2-6; a possible D gene is TRBD2 (5 bases). Trimming took 5 bases from V and 4 from J, leaving 9 bases between them. Germline V gives CDR1 SGHAT, CDR2 FQNNGV. The CDR3 loop spans 14 amino acids.

CDR3 DNA sequence: TGTGCCTGGACCCGGACAGGGGGTTACGAGCAGTACTTC. Translated: CAWTRTGGYEQYF. This chain joins TRBV30 and TRBJ2-7, with 10 bases matching TRBD1. Germline trimming cut 4 bases from V and 4 bases from J; bases unmatched to any gene: 4. This CDR3 contains 13 residues. Germline assignment: CDR1 GTSNPN and CDR2 SVGIG (reference sequence).

The chain is built from TRBV9 and TRBJ1-2; tentatively, D is TRBD1 (6 bases). V lost 4 bases and J 3 bases, leaving 22 bases between the germline ends. Germline V gene sequence: CDR1 SGDLS, CDR2 YYNGEE. The CDR3 contains 17 residues. CDR3 in DNA: TGTGCCAGCAGCCCCGGACAGTCGTCGCGCTTTTACTATGGCTACACCTTC. Translation: CASSPGQSSRFYYGYTF. The full variable domain, in which reference TRBV9 and TRBJ1-2 provide the parts outside the CDR3, is DSGVTQTPKHLITATGQRVTLRCSPRSGDLSVYWYQQSLDQGLQFLIQYYNGEERAKGNILERFSAQQFPDLHSELNLSSLELGDSALYFCASSPGQSSRFYYGYTFGSGTRLTVV.

The rearrangement joins TRBV10-2 to TRBJ2-1; 9 nucleotides agree with TRBD1. The V gene's germline CDR1 is WSHSY and CDR2 SAAADI. After removal of 10 bases from V and 7 bases from J, the junction contained 8 bases not matched to a gene. The CDR3 is 13 residues long. The CDR3 region has the DNA TGCGCCACCCGGACAGGGGTGCAGAATGAGCAGTTCTTC. It encodes CATRTGVQNEQFF.

The chain recombines TRBV7-9 with TRBJ2-1; the match to TRBD2 covers 8 bases. The CDR3 runs to 15 residues. Germline V gene sequence: CDR1 SEHNR, CDR2 FQNEAQ (reference sequence). The trim removed 7 bases at V and 6 bases at J, leaving 11 bases unmatched. CDR3 region: CASTTSGSRGNEQFF. Here the CDR3 DNA reads TGTGCCAGCACCACGAGCGGGAGTCGTGGCAATGAGCAGTTCTTC.

The chain carries TRBV5-1 and TRBJ2-3, with a tentative D call TRBD2 (6 bases). This CDR3 region has 14 residues. Germline V gene sequence: CDR1 SGHRS, CDR2 YFSETQ. Between the trimmed V and J ends, which lost 0 bases and 3 bases, there was a span of 8 bases. The CDR3 region is CASSLEGRTDTQYF. Here the CDR3 DNA reads TGCGCCAGCAGCTTGGAAGGGAGGACAGATACGCAGTATTTT.

The chain links TRBV5-1 to TRBJ2-5, with 8 bases identical to TRBD1. The germline V gene has CDR1 SGHRS and CDR2 YFSETQ. V lost 4 bases to trimming and J lost 4 bases; unmatched junction nucleotides: 12. CDR3 length equals 16 residues. The CDR3 is CASSQRTGFLRETQYF. In DNA, the CDR3 is TGCGCCAGCAGCCAAAGGACAGGGTTTCTGAGAGAGACCCAGTACTTC. Based on the CDR3 plus reference TRBV5-1 and TRBJ2-5, the full variable domain is KAGVTQTPRYLIKTRGQQVTLSCSPISGHRSVSWYQQTPGQGLQFLFEYFSETQRNKGNFPGRFSGRQFSNSRSEMNVSTLELGDSALYLCASSQRTGFLRETQYFGPGTRLLVL.